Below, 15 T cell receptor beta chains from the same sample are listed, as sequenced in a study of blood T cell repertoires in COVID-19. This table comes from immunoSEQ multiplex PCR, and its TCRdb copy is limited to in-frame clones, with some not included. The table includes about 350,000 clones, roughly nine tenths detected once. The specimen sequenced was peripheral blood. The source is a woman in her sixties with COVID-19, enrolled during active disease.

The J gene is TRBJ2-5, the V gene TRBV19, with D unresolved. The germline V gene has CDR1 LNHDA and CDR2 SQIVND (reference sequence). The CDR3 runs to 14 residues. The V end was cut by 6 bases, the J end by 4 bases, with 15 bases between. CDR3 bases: TGTGCCAGTAGACGAGACACCTTAACAGAGACCCAGTACTTC. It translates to CASRRDTLTETQYF.

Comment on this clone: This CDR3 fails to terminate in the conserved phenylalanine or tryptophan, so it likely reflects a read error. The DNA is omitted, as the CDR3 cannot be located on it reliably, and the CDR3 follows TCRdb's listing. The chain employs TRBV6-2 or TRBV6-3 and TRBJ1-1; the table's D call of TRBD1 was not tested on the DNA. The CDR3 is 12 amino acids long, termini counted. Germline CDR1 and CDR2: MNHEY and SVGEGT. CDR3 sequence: CASSYDGIGTGY.

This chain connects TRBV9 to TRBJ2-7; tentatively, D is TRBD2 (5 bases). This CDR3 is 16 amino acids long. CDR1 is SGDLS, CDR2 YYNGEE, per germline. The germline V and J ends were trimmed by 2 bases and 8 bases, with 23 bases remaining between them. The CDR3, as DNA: TGTGCCAGCAGCGTTTCTTCCTCGGGATCCTACCCCCAGCAGTACTTC. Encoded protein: CASSVSSSGSYPQQYF.

As DNA, the CDR3 is TGTGCCAGCAGCTTTGGACTAGCGGTGACCGGGGAGCTGTTTTTT. Translation gives CASSFGLAVTGELFF. This chain uses TRBV5-6 with TRBJ2-2; 10 bases map to TRBD2. Germline values: CDR1 SGHDT, CDR2 YYEEEE. The CDR3 has 15 amino acids. With V trimmed by 2 bases and J by 5 bases, 3 bases remained unmatched.

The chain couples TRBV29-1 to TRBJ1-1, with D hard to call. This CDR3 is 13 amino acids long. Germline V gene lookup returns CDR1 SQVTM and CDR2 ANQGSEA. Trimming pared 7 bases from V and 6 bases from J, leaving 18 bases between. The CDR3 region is CSAGGARVSEAFF. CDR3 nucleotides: TGCAGCGCCGGCGGCGCACGGGTTTCTGAAGCTTTCTTT.

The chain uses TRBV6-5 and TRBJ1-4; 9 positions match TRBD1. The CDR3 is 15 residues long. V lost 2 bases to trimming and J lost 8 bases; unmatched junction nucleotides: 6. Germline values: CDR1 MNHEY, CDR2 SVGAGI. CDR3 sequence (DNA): TGTGCCAGCAGTTACCGACAGGGGGGGAGGGAAAAACTGTTTTTT. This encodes CASSYRQGGREKLFF.

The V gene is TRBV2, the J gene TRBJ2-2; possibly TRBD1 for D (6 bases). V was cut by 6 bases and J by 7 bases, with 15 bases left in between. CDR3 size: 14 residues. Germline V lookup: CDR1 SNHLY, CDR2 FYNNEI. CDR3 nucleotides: TGTGCCAGCAGGAAATTACAGGGTATCGGGGAGCTGTTTTTT. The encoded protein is CASRKLQGIGELFF.

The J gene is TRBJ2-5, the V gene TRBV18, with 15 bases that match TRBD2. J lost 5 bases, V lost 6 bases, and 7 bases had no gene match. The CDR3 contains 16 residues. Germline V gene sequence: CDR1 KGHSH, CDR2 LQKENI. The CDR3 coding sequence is TGTGCCAGCTCGCCCGGACTAGCGGGGGGGCCGGAGACCCAGTACTTC. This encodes CASSPGLAGGPETQYF.

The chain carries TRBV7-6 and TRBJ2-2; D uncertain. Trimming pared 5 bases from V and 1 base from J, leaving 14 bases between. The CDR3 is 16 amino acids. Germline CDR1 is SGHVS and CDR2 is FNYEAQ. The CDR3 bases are TGTGCCAGCAGCCGCCTGGCGCGGATGAACACCGGGGAGCTGTTTTTT. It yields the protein CASSRLARMNTGELFF.

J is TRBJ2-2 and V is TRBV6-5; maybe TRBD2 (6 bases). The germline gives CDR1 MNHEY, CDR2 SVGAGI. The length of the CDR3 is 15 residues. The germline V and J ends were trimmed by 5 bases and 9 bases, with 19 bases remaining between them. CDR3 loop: CASSTPSAGTWELFF. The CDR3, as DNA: TGTGCCAGCAGTACCCCCTCGGCGGGGACCTGGGAGCTGTTTTTT.

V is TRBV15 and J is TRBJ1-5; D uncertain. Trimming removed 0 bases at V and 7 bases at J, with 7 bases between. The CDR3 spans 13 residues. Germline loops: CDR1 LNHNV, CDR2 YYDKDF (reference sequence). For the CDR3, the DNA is TGTGCCACCAGCAGAGATGTAGAACAGCCCCAGCATTTT. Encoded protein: CATSRDVEQPQHF.

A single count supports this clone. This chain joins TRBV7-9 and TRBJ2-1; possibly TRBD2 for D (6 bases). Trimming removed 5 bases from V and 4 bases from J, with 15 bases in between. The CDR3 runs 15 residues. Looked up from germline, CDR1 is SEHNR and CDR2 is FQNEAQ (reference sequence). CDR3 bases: TGTGCCAGCAGCCTTGATAGCGGACCTTACAATGAGCAGTTCTTC. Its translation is CASSLDSGPYNEQFF.

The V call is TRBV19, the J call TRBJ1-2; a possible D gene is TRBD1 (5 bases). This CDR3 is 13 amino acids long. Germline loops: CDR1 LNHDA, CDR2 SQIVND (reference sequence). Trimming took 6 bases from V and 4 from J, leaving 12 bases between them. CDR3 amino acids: CASRGEGSYGYTF. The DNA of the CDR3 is TGTGCCAGTAGGGGGGAGGGGAGCTATGGCTACACCTTC. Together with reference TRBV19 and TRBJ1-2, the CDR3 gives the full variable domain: DGGITQSPKYLFRKEGQNVTLSCEQNLNHDAMYWYRQDPGQGLRLIYYSQIVNDFQKGDIAEGYSVSREKKESFPLTVTSAQKNPTAFYLCASRGEGSYGYTFGSGTRLTVV.

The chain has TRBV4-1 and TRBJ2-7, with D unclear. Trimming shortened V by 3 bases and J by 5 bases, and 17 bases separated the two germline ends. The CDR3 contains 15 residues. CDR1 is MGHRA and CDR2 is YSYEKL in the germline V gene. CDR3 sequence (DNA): TGCGCCAGCAGCCAGATAGAGGTGTCGGGTGACGAGCAGTACTTC. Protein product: CASSQIEVSGDEQYF.

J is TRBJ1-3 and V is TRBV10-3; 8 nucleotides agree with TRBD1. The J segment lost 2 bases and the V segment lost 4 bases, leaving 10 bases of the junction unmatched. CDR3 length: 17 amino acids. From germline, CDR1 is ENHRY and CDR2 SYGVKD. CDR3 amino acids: CAISGLTGTGTGNTIYF. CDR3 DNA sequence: TGTGCCATCAGTGGGCTAACCGGGACAGGAACTGGAAACACCATATATTTT.